The TCR beta chain described here comes from a study of T cells in Graves' hyperthyroidism and ophthalmopathy (dated by TCRdb to the late 2010s). Study-level background: Peripheral blood samples were taken at the time of initial diagnosis, prior to any treatment. To identify distinguishing TCR V-J signatures, a discovery cohort of around 100 patients was used, comprising under 45 with Graves' ophthalmopathy and 57 with stable Graves' hyperthyroidism. According to the paper, TCR Vbeta CDR3 sequencing was carried out on 135 peripheral blood samples, which came from 40 to 45 ophthalmopathy, about 75 hyperthyroidism and approximately 17 progressor patients. In roughly six Graves' hyperthyroidism patients, the study also compared T-cell repertoires from thyroid tissue with T-cell repertoires from blood. Whether ophthalmopathy could be predicted prospectively was tested in an independent validation cohort made up of roughly 20 hyperthyroidism patients plus 17 patients who later progressed to ophthalmopathy. The approximately 98 discovery patients were randomly divided into training and test sets at a 7:3 ratio. Following sampling, methimazole starting at 30 mg daily was given to hyperthyroidism patients, and high-dose intravenous methylprednisolone was given to ophthalmopathy patients. Overall study outcomes, separate from this receptor: During validation, the model predicted progression to ophthalmopathy a median of approximately 6 months ahead of onset, with roughly 65% sensitivity and roughly 72% specificity. No statistical method was used to fix the sample size in advance, and group allocation was not hidden from the investigators. A 13 V-J signature model separated ophthalmopathy from stable hyperthyroidism, with approximately 87% sensitivity and 81.08% specificity in cross-validation and 80%/75% in testing. Blood samples also contained most of the expanded thyroid clonotypes (frequency above 0.001), which suggests that blood repertoires may reflect thyroid immune responses.

The TCR beta CDR3 regions were amplified from the RNA transcripts. A first-round RT-PCR of the TCR CDR3 used the HTBI primer set with the Qiagen OneStep RT-PCR kit. Libraries were constructed in a second round of multiplex PCR, after which size selection and purification were carried out. Libraries were sequenced paired-end with 100 bp reads on an Illumina HiSeq2000. The paper's data handling went like this. SOAPnuke was used to process the raw data, removing reads that contained adapters or uncalled bases, had a mean Phred below 15, or lacked an exact match to the constant primer or identifier. High-quality paired reads were merged using COPE v1.2.5, and each unique nucleotide sequence was defined as a clonotype. MiTCR v1.1 was used to align the clonotypes against IMGT TRBV, TRBD and TRBJ reference segments. The analysis included only V-J combinations with a frequency above 0.0001, which together covered over 98% of the repertoires. A TCS score was defined as the ratio of F50 (clonal expansion) to E x V (chaos), with BLOSUM62-based TCRdist applied between CDR3 peptides within each V-J. Welch's t-statistics and random forest reduced fewer than 550 V-J features to 13, which were used in a naive Bayes classifier (R e1071). Through fastp at Q25 and MiXCR, TCRdb rebuilt clones from the public reads, retaining in-frame beta chains. Rows merge per CDR3 protein into single entries with the most common DNA and genes. These V and J calls originate from TCRdb's pipeline instead of the authors' own analysis. Within this sample are about 480,000 distinct CDR3 sequences, with around 14% of them counted one time only. Around 17% of the sample comes from the top ten.

Graves' hyperthyroidism was defined as stable when no progression to ophthalmopathy occurred over 18 months of follow-up. Hyperthyroidism patients were newly diagnosed, had a disease duration of under 2 months, and were aged 18 to 65 years. Exclusion was applied to patients with uncontrolled infections, other autoimmune diseases, pregnancy or lactation. Clinical symptoms, serum thyroxine and TRAb, thyroid ultrasound, and orbital computed tomography formed the basis for the diagnoses. Ficoll-Paque density gradient centrifugation was used to isolate PBMCs from about 10 ml of fresh peripheral blood. Total RNA was extracted with Trizol reagent, and quality was checked on an Agilent 2100 Bioanalyzer. In this sample, this clonotype turned up many times. Its antigen is currently not known. There are no base qualities to consult, and no much larger clone falls within one base. The CDR3, from cysteine to phenylalanine, totals 14 residues. The CDR3 DNA has 42 bases and is translated from base 1. Relative to germline, V is 3 bases shorter and J is 8 bases shorter, with 19 bases between their ends. Taken from the germline V gene (reference sequence), the CDR1 and CDR2 loops are DFQATT and SNEGSKA.

The chain couples TRBV20-1 to TRBJ1-2; matching of 5 bases hints at TRBD1 as the D gene. The sample was blood. This sequence originates from a woman younger than 35 with Graves' hyperthyroidism. Here is the DNA: TGCAGTGCTAGGGGGGAGCGGCGTGCTGAGGGCTACACCTTC. This yields the protein CSARGERRAEGYTF.